These 26 T cell receptor beta chains were all obtained from the same sample, sequenced in a study of naive and memory T cell subsets. Ligated cDNA underwent four rounds of PCR with nested alpha and beta constant region primers and SP2. TCRdb processed the 5' RACE reads anew with MiXCR; each CDR3 protein has one entry. The sample contains 45,000 to 55,000 distinct CDR3 sequences, about 4.8% of which appear only once. The library had UMIs added by 3' ligation of an oligonucleotide to TCR cDNA. These receptors all stem from a female donor in good health.

In its sample, this clonotype was seen many times. One end of the junction does not line up with germline, which may come from a read error. This CDR3 is CASSPGLARTDTQYF. The CDR3 coding sequence is TGTGCTAGCAGCCCGGGACTAGCGCGCACAGATACGCAGTATTTT. This sequence joins TRBV7-7 and TRBJ2-3; TRBD2 agrees at 10 bases. Germline CDR1 is SSHAT and CDR2 is FNYEAQ (reference sequence). This CDR3 contains 15 residues. Based on the CDR3 plus reference TRBV7-7 and TRBJ2-3, the full variable domain is GAGVSQSPRYKVTKRGQDVTLRCDPISSHATLYWYQQALGQGPEFLTYFNYEAQPDKSGLPSDRFSAERPEGSISTLTIQRTEQRDSAMYRCASSPGLARTDTQYFGPGTRLTVL.

This clonotype was seen ten or more times. J is TRBJ1-1 and V is TRBV28; weak D call: TRBD1 (6 bases). The CDR3 extends over 14 amino acids. Germline CDR1 reads MDHEN; CDR2 reads SYDVKM. Trimming removed 6 bases at V and 5 bases at J, with 16 bases between. CDR3 sequence reads: CASRDTQGRTEAFF. Here the CDR3 DNA reads TGTGCCAGCAGGGATACCCAGGGGAGGACTGAAGCTTTCTTT. The complete variable domain, with remaining parts taken from reference TRBV28 and TRBJ1-1, reads DVKVTQSSRYLVKRTGEKVFLECVQDMDHENMFWYRQDPGLGLRLIYFSYDVKMKEKGDIPEGYSVSREKKERFSLILESASTNQTSMYLCASRDTQGRTEAFFGQGTRLTVV.

This clonotype was counted between two and nine times. The chain joins TRBV30 to TRBJ1-2; D call uncertain. Germline CDR1 reads GTSNPN; CDR2 reads SVGIG (reference sequence). The length of the CDR3 is 11 residues. CDR3 residues: CGLLRVYGYTF. The CDR3 bases are TGTGGTCTTTTGAGAGTCTATGGCTACACCTTC.

This clonotype was seen repeatedly, ten times or more. This rearrangement joins TRBV7-9 to TRBJ1-2; D is undetermined. The CDR3 is 12 residues long. Trimming took off 1 base at V and 5 bases at J, with 5 bases between the two ends. Germline CDR1 is SEHNR and CDR2 is FQNEAQ (reference sequence). This CDR3 is CASSLDRYGYTF. The CDR3 DNA follows: TGTGCCAGCAGCTTAGACCGATATGGCTACACCTTC.

At least ten counts were recorded for this clonotype. V and J are TRBV29-1 and TRBJ2-1; D may be TRBD2 (5 bases). V was trimmed by 4 bases and J by 7 bases, leaving 5 bases between them. CDR3 length: 10 residues. Per the germline V gene, CDR1 is SQVTM and CDR2 is ANQGSEA. The CDR3 here is CSVGGNEQFF. CDR3 bases: TGCAGCGTTGGAGGGAATGAGCAGTTCTTC.

The sample holds many counts of this clonotype. The V call is TRBV2, the J call TRBJ2-5; no clear D gene. Trimming removed 3 bases from V and 2 bases from J, with 13 bases in between. Germline loops: CDR1 SNHLY, CDR2 FYNNEI. The CDR3 contains 15 residues. In nucleotides, the CDR3 is TGTGCCAGCAGTGACAATTTGTCAGAACAAGAGACCCAGTACTTC. It yields the protein CASSDNLSEQETQYF.

This clonotype was detected many times. This chain joins TRBV11-3 and TRBJ2-7; D is ambiguous. The CDR3 contains 14 residues. Germline CDR1 and CDR2: SGHNT and YENEEA. V lost 5 bases and J lost 0, with 11 bases in between. Written as DNA, the CDR3 is TGTGCCAGCAGCGTGGGCCTGAGCTCCTACGAGCAGTACTTC. Protein sequence: CASSVGLSSYEQYF.

This clonotype was seen at least ten times. The rearrangement joins TRBV12-3 or TRBV12-4 to TRBJ1-5; 8 bases fit TRBD1. The trim removed 6 bases at V and 3 bases at J, leaving 7 bases unmatched. CDR3 size: 15 residues. CDR3 residues: CASRITGGNNQPQHF. CDR3 DNA sequence: TGTGCCAGCAGAATAACAGGGGGTAACAATCAGCCCCAGCATTTT.

This clonotype showed up many times. V usage is TRBV7-8 and J usage is TRBJ2-1; TRBD2 is a possible D gene (5 bases). Trimming cost V 0 bases and J 12 bases, with 15 bases left between them. This CDR3 region has 14 residues. Germline CDR1 and CDR2: SGHVS and FQNEAQ. CDR3 DNA: TGTGCCAGCAGCTTAGCGGGAGACTCCGGCGGGCAGTTCTTC. Amino acid sequence: CASSLAGDSGGQFF. Drawing the rest from reference TRBV7-8 and TRBJ2-1, the complete variable domain is GAGVSQSPRYKVAKRGQDVALRCDPISGHVSLFWYQQALGQGPEFLTYFQNEAQLDKSGLPSDRFFAERPEGSVSTLKIQRTQQEDSAVYLCASSLAGDSGGQFFGPGTRLTVL.

This clonotype showed up many times. The chain has TRBV6-5 and TRBJ2-3; TRBD1 matches 7 bases. CDR3 length: 12 residues. V was clipped by 9 bases and J by 1 base; unmatched bases: 1. Per the germline V gene, CDR1 is MNHEY and CDR2 is SVGAGI. In nucleotides, the CDR3 is TGTGCCAGTGGACAGGGCACAGATACGCAGTATTTT. Translating gives CASGQGTDTQYF.

This clonotype was observed many times. One end of the junction is discordant with germline, which a read error may explain. V gene TRBV12-3 or TRBV12-4 combines with J gene TRBJ2-1; D may be TRBD2 (6 bases). This CDR3 is built from 14 residues. The CDR3 protein is CASTLVGSRDEQFF. The CDR3 DNA reads TGTGCCAGCACTTTAGTCGGGAGTCGGGATGAGCAGTTCTTC.

This clonotype was recorded many times. The chain joins TRBV4-2 to TRBJ2-7, with 10 positions matching TRBD2. This CDR3 is built from 20 residues. Looked up from germline, CDR1 is LGHNA and CDR2 is YNFKEQ. The ends lost 0 bases at V and 3 bases at J; junction bases unmatched: 17. CDR3 bases: TGTGCCAGCAGCCAAGAATCTATTGGTCTAGCGGGAGTAATTCGCTACGAGCAGTACTTC. Its translation is CASSQESIGLAGVIRYEQYF.

This clonotype was seen ten or more times. The V gene is TRBV28, the J gene TRBJ2-3, with 9 positions matching TRBD2. The CDR3 has 17 residues. The V and J ends lost 3 bases and 4 bases, in that order; junction bases with no gene match: 11. Germline-derived CDR1 and CDR2 are MDHEN and SYDVKM. CDR3 nucleotide sequence: TGTGCCAGCAGTTTTCCCGGTGTGGGGACTAGCTCAGATACGCAGTATTTT. It translates to CASSFPGVGTSSDTQYF. Full variable domain (rest looked up from reference TRBV28 and TRBJ2-3): DVKVTQSSRYLVKRTGEKVFLECVQDMDHENMFWYRQDPGLGLRLIYFSYDVKMKEKGDIPEGYSVSREKKERFSLILESASTNQTSMYLCASSFPGVGTSSDTQYFGPGTRLTVL.

This clonotype showed up many times. The V and J genes are TRBV30 and TRBJ2-3; the match to TRBD2 covers 10 bases. CDR1 and CDR2 from the germline V gene are GTSNPN and SVGIG (reference sequence). The CDR3 is made up of 15 amino acids. Trimming removed 4 bases from V and 0 bases from J; junction bases left unmatched: 4. CDR3 bases: TGTGCCTGGAAAATTAGCGGGAGGAGCACAGATACGCAGTATTTT. Translation: CAWKISGRSTDTQYF.

This clonotype was recorded at least ten times. The chain couples TRBV6-2 or TRBV6-3 to TRBJ2-1; 13 bases fit TRBD2. V lost 6 bases to trimming and J lost 1 base; unmatched junction nucleotides: 3. The CDR3 is made up of 16 amino acids. The germline V gene has CDR1 MNHEY and CDR2 SVGEGT. The CDR3 here is CASRPLAGGSYNEQFF. CDR3 in DNA: TGTGCCAGCAGGCCACTAGCGGGAGGGTCCTACAATGAGCAGTTCTTC.

This clonotype was seen only a few times. The genes are TRBV20-1 and TRBJ1-1; TRBD1 agrees at 7 bases. CDR1 and CDR2 (germline): DFQATT, SNEGSKA (reference sequence). V trimming: 6 bases; J trimming: 0 bases; junction bases outside the gene matches: 4. The CDR3 has 13 residues. The DNA for the CDR3 is TGCAGTGCAGGACAGGCCCTGAACACTGAAGCTTTCTTT. Translating gives CSAGQALNTEAFF.

This clonotype was observed many times. CDR3 nucleotides: TGCAGCGTCAACCCTAGCGGGGCTGGAAACACCATATATTTT. Translation: CSVNPSGAGNTIYF. V is TRBV29-1 and J is TRBJ1-3; D is undetermined. Trimming took 6 bases from V and 2 from J, leaving 14 bases between them. The germline CDR1 and CDR2 sequences are SQVTM and ANQGSEA. The CDR3 loop spans 14 amino acids.

This clonotype was recorded at least ten times. The chain joins TRBV27 to TRBJ1-2; D possibly corresponds to TRBD1 (6 bases). Germline V gene lookup returns CDR1 MNHEY and CDR2 SMNVEV (reference sequence). The CDR3 sequence is 15 residues long. V lost 2 bases and J lost 1, with 11 bases in between. The CDR3 DNA follows: TGTGCCAGCAGTTTAAGGGGGGCCGGTAACTATGGCTACACCTTC. Encoded protein: CASSLRGAGNYGYTF.

This clonotype came up a few times. The chain joins TRBV6-5 to TRBJ2-3; D is ambiguous. The CDR3 has 14 residues. Germline V CDR1 and CDR2: MNHEY, SVGAGI. The germline V and J ends were trimmed by 2 bases and 3 bases, with 9 bases remaining between them. CDR3 region: CASSYLQRTDTQYF. DNA of the CDR3: TGTGCCAGCAGTTACCTGCAGAGAACAGATACGCAGTATTTT.

This clonotype was detected ten times or more. The gene calls are TRBV4-2 and TRBJ1-6; D unresolved. The germline V gene encodes CDR1 LGHNA and CDR2 YNFKEQ. The CDR3 is 19 residues long. The V and J ends lost 0 bases and 2 bases respectively, with 17 bases between them. CDR3 DNA: TGTGCCAGCAGCCAAGACCTGCCTCTGGGTTCGACCTATAATTCACCCCTCCACTTT. Amino acid sequence: CASSQDLPLGSTYNSPLHF.

Ten or more counts support this clonotype. This sequence joins TRBV25-1 and TRBJ2-2; 13 nucleotides agree with TRBD2. From germline, CDR1 is MGHDK and CDR2 SYGVNS. The CDR3 consists of 16 residues. Trimming cost V 4 bases and J 4 bases; bases outside gene matches: 3. This CDR3 is CASSARLAGGTGELFF. CDR3 nucleotides: TGTGCCAGCAGTGCCCGACTAGCGGGAGGCACCGGGGAGCTGTTTTTT. Together with reference TRBV25-1 and TRBJ2-2, the CDR3 gives the full variable domain: EADIYQTPRYLVIGTGKKITLECSQTMGHDKMYWYQQDPGMELHLIHYSYGVNSTEKGDLSSESTVSRIRTEHFPLTLESARPSHTSQYLCASSARLAGGTGELFFGEGSRLTVL.

Concerning this clonotype itself: This CDR3 is missing its conserved last phenylalanine or tryptophan, likely due to a read error. V usage is TRBV12-3 or TRBV12-4 and J usage is TRBJ1-1; 11 positions match TRBD1. The CDR3 runs 15 residues. V lost 4 bases to trimming and J lost 4 bases; unmatched junction nucleotides: 5. The CDR3 DNA sequence: TGTGCCAGCAGTTCCCCGGGACAGGGGGTCACTGAAGCTTTCTGT. Its translation: CASSSPGQGVTEAFC.

With regard to this clonotype: This could be a read error, since a much larger clone is one nucleotide away. The CDR3 nucleotides read TGTGCCAGCAGTACCCTAAGTCGGAGGGTAGATACGCAGTATTTT. It specifies CASSTLSRRVDTQYF. The chain combines TRBV27 with TRBJ2-3; TRBD2 is a possible D gene (6 bases). Germline CDR1 is MNHEY and CDR2 is SMNVEV (reference sequence). The length of the CDR3 is 15 residues. Trimming left V 5 bases short and J 5 bases short, with 17 bases between.

The table lists this clonotype with many counts. The chain joins TRBV11-3 to TRBJ1-1; tentative D call: TRBD1 (5 bases). V shed 5 bases and J shed 2 bases, with 15 bases lying between them. Germline values: CDR1 SGHNT, CDR2 YENEEA. CDR3 length: 15 amino acids. CDR3 sequence reads: CASSRGGVENTEAFF. In nucleotides, the CDR3 is TGTGCCAGCAGCCGAGGAGGGGTTGAAAACACTGAAGCTTTCTTT.

This clonotype was found many times. The V and J genes are TRBV27 and TRBJ2-3, with 12 bases aligning to TRBD2. Germline loops: CDR1 MNHEY, CDR2 SMNVEV (reference sequence). The length of the CDR3 is 15 residues. Trimming took 5 bases from V and 3 from J; bases not matched to a gene: 3. CDR3 protein: CASSPLAGGTDTQYF. The CDR3 nucleotides are TGTGCCAGCAGTCCGCTAGCGGGAGGGACAGATACGCAGTATTTT.

This clonotype was seen ten or more times. This rearrangement joins TRBV28 to TRBJ1-4; D uncertain. The CDR3 runs to 16 residues. The germline gives CDR1 MDHEN, CDR2 SYDVKM. Trimming left V 4 bases short and J 4 bases short, with 16 bases between. CDR3 in amino acids: CASSSPGMGSNEKLFF. The CDR3 DNA follows: TGTGCCAGCAGTTCGCCCGGTATGGGGAGTAATGAAAAACTGTTTTTT.